Listed below are T cell receptor beta chains from one sample, sequenced in a study of blood T cell repertoires in COVID-19. The assay was immunoSEQ multiplex PCR, and TCRdb's table has in-frame clones only and misses some. The sample holds 250,000 or so clones, 86% seen once. What was sequenced was peripheral blood. These receptors were collected from a man between 40 and 49 years old with active or convalescent COVID-19. The CDR3 runs from the conserved cysteine through the conserved F or W. D genes are given only for firm matches. Size is stated for part of the rows, as once, few or many counts, or as a class when the clone is expanded.

J gene	CDR3 length	V gene	clone size	D gene	CDR3 DNA	CDR3 protein
TRBJ1-2	16	TRBV24-1	-	-	TGTGCCACCAGTGATTTGCCTTCGACAGGCGGATATGGCTACACCTTC	CATSDLPSTGGYGYTF
TRBJ2-2	16	TRBV19	-	-	TGTGCCAGTAAGGACTTCGGACAGACGAACACCGGGGAGCTGTTTTTT	CASKDFGQTNTGELFF
TRBJ1-6	15	TRBV7-6	-	-	TGTGCCAGCAGCTTAGGGCGGGGGACGGGGTCACCCCTCCACTTT	CASSLGRGTGSPLHF
TRBJ2-1	14	TRBV10-3	-	TRBD2	TGTGCCAGCCAAGCGGGAGGGCCCTACAATGAGCAGTTCTTC	CASQAGGPYNEQFF
TRBJ1-1	14	TRBV18	-	-	TGTGCCAGCTCAGCCAGACAGAAGGACACTGAAGCTTTCTTT	CASSARQKDTEAFF
TRBJ2-5	17	TRBV11-2	-	TRBD2	TGTGCCAGCAGCTCCCCCCTGGGGGAGGGTAACCAAGAGACCCAGTACTTC	CASSSPLGEGNQETQYF
TRBJ1-5	13	TRBV28	-	-	TGTGCCAGCAGTACCGGAGGGTATCAGCCCCAGCATTTT	CASSTGGYQPQHF
TRBJ1-1	13	TRBV7-6	-	-	TGTGCCAGCAGCCGTCAGGAGAACACTGAAGCTTTCTTT	CASSRQENTEAFF
TRBJ2-7	15	TRBV2	-	TRBD1	TGTGCCAGCTCTGGGGACAGGGCCGGCGCCGGGGAGCAGTACTTC	CASSGDRAGAGEQYF
TRBJ2-2	14	TRBV7-2	-	TRBD2	TGTGCCAGCAGCCCGACTAGCGGGGCCGGGGAGCTGTTTTTT	CASSPTSGAGELFF
TRBJ1-5	15	TRBV19	-	TRBD1	TGTGCCAGTAGTCTACAGGGGGCGGCCAATCAGCCCCAGCATTTT	CASSLQGAANQPQHF
TRBJ2-3	17	TRBV6-4	once	TRBD2	TGTGCCAGCAGCCCGGGACTAGCGGGGGCTAGCACAGATACGCAGTATTTT	CASSPGLAGASTDTQYF
TRBJ2-2	15	TRBV5-1	-	-	TGCGCCAGCAGCTTGGAGAAGAGGTCGACCGGGGAGCTGTTTTTT	CASSLEKRSTGELFF
TRBJ2-7	13	TRBV30	once	TRBD1	TGTGCCTCTACCGGGACAGGGGTATACGAGCAGTACTTC	CASTGTGVYEQYF
TRBJ2-5	13	TRBV29-1	-	-	TGCAGCGTCGCCCCGGGGGGCGGAGAGACCCAGTACTTC	CSVAPGGGETQYF
TRBJ1-2	14	TRBV28	-	-	TGTGCCAGCCAACCACAGGGTCGACGGTATGGCTACACCTTC	CASQPQGRRYGYTF
TRBJ1-1	14	TRBV2	-	-	TGTGCCAGCAGAGACTCCGGGAAATTCACTGAAGCTTTCTTT	CASRDSGKFTEAFF
TRBJ1-2	13	TRBV2	-	-	TGTGCCAGCAGTGAAGACAGCCCCTATGGCTACACCTTC	CASSEDSPYGYTF
TRBJ2-2	15	TRBV7-8	-	TRBD2	TGTGCCAGCAGCGCGACTAGCGGGAGTCGAGGGGAGCTGTTTTTT	CASSATSGSRGELFF
TRBJ1-2	17	TRBV7-9	-	TRBD1	TGTGCCAGCAGCCCAACCGTGAGACAGGGGAGTTGGAATGGCTACACCTTC	CASSPTVRQGSWNGYTF
TRBJ1-5	15	TRBV28	-	TRBD1	TGTGCCAGCAGTTTGGCAGGGACAGACAATCAGCCCCAGCATTTT	CASSLAGTDNQPQHF
TRBJ2-1	13	TRBV7-2	-	TRBD1	TGTGCCAGCAGCAACAGGGGGCACAATGAGCAGTTCTTC	CASSNRGHNEQFF